The clone carrying this TCR beta chain was counted ten times or more. From RNA transcripts, TCR beta CDR3 regions were amplified. First-round RT-PCR with HTBI primers amplified the TCR CDR3 region. TCRdb independently ran MiXCR on the multiplex PCR reads; one entry per CDR3 protein. Of a few hundred thousand distinct CDR3 sequences in the sample, around 16% are singletons; the top ten hold about 7%. These data are taken from a study of T cells in Graves' hyperthyroidism and ophthalmopathy. V lost 6 bases, J lost 6 bases, and 20 bases lay in between. From germline, CDR1 is MDHEN and CDR2 SYDVKM. This CDR3 has 15 amino acids.

Source material: blood. The chain combines TRBV28 with TRBJ1-1; weak D call: TRBD1 (6 bases). The TCR comes from a woman aged 25 to 39 with Graves' hyperthyroidism. The DNA of the CDR3 is TGTGCCAGCAGCCCCCTACAGGGAGGGTGGTCTGAAGCTTTCTTT. Its protein is CASSPLQGGWSEAFF.